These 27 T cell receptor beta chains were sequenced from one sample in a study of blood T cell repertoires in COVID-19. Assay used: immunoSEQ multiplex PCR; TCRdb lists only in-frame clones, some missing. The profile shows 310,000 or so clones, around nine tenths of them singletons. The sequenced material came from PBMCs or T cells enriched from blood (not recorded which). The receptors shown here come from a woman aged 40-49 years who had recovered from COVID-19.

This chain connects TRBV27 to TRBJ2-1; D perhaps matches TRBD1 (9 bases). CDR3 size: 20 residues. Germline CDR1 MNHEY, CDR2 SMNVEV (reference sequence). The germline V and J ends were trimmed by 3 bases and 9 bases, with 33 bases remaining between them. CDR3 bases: TGTGCCAGCAGTTTTTTGGACAGGGGCCAGAGACTAGCGAGGATCGGTGAGCAGTTCTTC. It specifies CASSFLDRGQRLARIGEQFF.

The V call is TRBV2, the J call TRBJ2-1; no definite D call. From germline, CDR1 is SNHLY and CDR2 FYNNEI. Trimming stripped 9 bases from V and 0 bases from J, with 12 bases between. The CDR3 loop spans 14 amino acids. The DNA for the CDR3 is TGTGCCAGTTTGGGCCTCAGCTCCTACAATGAGCAGTTCTTC. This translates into CASLGLSSYNEQFF.

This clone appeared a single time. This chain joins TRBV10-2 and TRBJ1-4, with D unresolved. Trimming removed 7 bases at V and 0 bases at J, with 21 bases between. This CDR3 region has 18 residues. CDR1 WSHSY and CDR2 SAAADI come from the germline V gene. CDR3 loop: CASNRTKARRATNEKLFF. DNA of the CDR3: TGCGCCAGCAATAGGACTAAGGCCAGGAGGGCAACTAATGAAAAACTGTTTTTT.

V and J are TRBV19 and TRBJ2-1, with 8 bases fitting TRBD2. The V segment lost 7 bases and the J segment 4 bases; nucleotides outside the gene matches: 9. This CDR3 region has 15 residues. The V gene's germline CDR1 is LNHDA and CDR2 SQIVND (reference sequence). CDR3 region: CASTPPGTSYNEQFF. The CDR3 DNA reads TGTGCCAGTACCCCCCCCGGGACTAGTTACAATGAGCAGTTCTTC.

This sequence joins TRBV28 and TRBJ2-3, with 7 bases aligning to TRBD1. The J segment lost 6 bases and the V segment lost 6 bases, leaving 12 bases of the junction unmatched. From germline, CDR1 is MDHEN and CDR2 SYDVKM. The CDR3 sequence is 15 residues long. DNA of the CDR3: TGTGCCAGCAGAACCCAGGGACAGCGGTACGATACGCAGTATTTT. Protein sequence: CASRTQGQRYDTQYF.

CDR3 residues: CASSLSLQPYNEQFF. Written as DNA, the CDR3 is TGTGCCAGCAGCTTATCCCTACAGCCCTACAATGAGCAGTTCTTC. The chain is built from TRBV7-3 and TRBJ2-1; no firm D call. V lost 2 bases, J lost 2 bases, and 10 bases lay in between. This CDR3 contains 15 residues. Germline CDR1 is SGHTA and CDR2 is FQGTGA.

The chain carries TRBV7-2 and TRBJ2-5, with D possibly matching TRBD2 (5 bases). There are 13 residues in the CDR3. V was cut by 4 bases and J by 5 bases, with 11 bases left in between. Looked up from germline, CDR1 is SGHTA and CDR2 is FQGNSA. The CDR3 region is CASSWGRRETQYF. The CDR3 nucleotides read TGTGCCAGCAGCTGGGGTCGGAGGGAGACCCAGTACTTC. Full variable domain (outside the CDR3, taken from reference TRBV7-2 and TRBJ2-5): GAGVSQSPSNKVTEKGKDVELRCDPISGHTALYWYRQSLGQGLEFLIYFQGNSAPDKSGLPSDRFSAERTGGSVSTLTIQRTQQEDSAVYLCASSWGRRETQYFGPGTRLLVL.

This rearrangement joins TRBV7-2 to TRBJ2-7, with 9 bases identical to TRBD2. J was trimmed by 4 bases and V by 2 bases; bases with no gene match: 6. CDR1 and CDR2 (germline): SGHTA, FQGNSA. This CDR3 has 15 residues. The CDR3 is CASSLWPSGIYEQYF. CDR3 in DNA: TGTGCCAGCAGCTTATGGCCTAGCGGGATTTACGAGCAGTACTTC.

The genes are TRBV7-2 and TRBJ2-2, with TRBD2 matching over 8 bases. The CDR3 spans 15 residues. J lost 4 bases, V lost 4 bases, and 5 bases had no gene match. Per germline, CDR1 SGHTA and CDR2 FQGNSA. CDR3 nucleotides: TGTGCCAGCAGCTCATTTGGACTAGCCACCGGGGAGCTGTTTTTT. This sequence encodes CASSSFGLATGELFF.

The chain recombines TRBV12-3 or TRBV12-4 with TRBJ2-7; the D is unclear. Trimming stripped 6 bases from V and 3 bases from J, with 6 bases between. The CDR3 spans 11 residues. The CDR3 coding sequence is TGTGCCAGCAGCCACAACTACGAGCAGTACTTC. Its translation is CASSHNYEQYF.

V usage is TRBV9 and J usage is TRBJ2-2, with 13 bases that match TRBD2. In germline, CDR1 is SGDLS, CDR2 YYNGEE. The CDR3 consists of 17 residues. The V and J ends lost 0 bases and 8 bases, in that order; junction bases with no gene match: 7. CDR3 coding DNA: TGTGCCAGCAGCGTAGCACTAGCGGGAGGGCCCGGGGGGGAGCTGTTTTTT. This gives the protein CASSVALAGGPGGELFF.

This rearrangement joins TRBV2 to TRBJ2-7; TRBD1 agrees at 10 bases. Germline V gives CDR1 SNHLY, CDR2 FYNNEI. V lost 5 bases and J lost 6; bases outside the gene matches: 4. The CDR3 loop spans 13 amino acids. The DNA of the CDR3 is TGTGCCAGCAGTAGGACAGGGGGAGGCGAGCAGTACTTC. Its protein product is CASSRTGGGEQYF.

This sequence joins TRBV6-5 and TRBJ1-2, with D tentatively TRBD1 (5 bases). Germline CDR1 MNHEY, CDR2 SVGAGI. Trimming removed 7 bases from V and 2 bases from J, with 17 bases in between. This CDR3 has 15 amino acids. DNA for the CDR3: TGTGCCAGCATGGGGGGTTCCGCGGGAAACTATGGCTACACCTTC. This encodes CASMGGSAGNYGYTF.

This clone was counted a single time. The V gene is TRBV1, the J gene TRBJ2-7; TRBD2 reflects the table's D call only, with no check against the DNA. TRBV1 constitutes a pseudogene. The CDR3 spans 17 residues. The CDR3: CTSSQDYPAGGGREQYF. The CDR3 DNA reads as TGCACCAGCAGCCAAGATTATCCCGCGGGAGGGGGAAGGGAGCAGTACTTC.

CDR3: CASSPGEYQPQHF. DNA of the CDR3: TGTGCCAGCAGCCCCGGGGAATATCAGCCCCAGCATTTT. The chain couples TRBV7-9 to TRBJ1-5; D gene uncertain. The CDR3 totals 13 residues. Looked up from germline, CDR1 is SEHNR and CDR2 is FQNEAQ (reference sequence). V was trimmed by 5 bases and J by 5 bases, leaving 10 bases between them.

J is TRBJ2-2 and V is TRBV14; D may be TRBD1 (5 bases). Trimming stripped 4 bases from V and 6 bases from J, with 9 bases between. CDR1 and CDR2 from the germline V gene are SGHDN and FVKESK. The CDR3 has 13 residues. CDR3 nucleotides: TGTGCCAGCAGCCTTGCCAGGGCCGGGGAGCTGTTTTTT. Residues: CASSLARAGELFF.

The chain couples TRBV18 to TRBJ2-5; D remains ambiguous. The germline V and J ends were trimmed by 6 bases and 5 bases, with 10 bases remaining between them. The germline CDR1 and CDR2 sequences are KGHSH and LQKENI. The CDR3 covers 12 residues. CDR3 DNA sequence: TGTGCCAGCTCCCGGTCGAGGGAGACCCAGTACTTC. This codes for CASSRSRETQYF.

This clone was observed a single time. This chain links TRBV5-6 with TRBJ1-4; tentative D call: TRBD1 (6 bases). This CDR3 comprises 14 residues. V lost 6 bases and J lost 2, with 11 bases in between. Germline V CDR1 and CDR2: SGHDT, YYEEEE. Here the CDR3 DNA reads TGTGCCAGCACCACAGGGTTCACTAATGAAAAACTGTTTTTT. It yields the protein CASTTGFTNEKLFF.

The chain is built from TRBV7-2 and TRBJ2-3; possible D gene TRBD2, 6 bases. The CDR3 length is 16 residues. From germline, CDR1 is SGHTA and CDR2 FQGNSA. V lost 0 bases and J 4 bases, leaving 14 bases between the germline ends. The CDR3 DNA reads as TGTGCCAGCAGCTTAGCCTTAGCGGCTCGAGCAGATACGCAGTATTTT. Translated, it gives CASSLALAARADTQYF.

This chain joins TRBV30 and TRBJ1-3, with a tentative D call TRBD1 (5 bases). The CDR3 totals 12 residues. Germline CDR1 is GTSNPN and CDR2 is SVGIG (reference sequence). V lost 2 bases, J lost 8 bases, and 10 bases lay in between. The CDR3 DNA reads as TGTGCCTGGAGTCAGGGCTTGGACACCATATATTTT. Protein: CAWSQGLDTIYF.

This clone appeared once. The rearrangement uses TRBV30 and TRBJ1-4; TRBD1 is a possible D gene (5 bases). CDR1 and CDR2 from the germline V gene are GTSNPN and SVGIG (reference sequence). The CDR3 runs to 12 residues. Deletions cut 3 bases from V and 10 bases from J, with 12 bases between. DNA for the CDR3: TGTGCCTGGAGAGGGGTTTCGGGAAAACTGTTTTTT. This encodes CAWRGVSGKLFF.

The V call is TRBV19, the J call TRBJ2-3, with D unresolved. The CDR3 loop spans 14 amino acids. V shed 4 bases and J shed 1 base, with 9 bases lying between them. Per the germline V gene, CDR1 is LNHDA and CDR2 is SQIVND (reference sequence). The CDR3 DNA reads TGTGCCAGTAGTAAGCCACTTGGCACAGATACGCAGTATTTT. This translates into CASSKPLGTDTQYF. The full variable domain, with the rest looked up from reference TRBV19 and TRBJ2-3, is DGGITQSPKYLFRKEGQNVTLSCEQNLNHDAMYWYRQDPGQGLRLIYYSQIVNDFQKGDIAEGYSVSREKKESFPLTVTSAQKNPTAFYLCASSKPLGTDTQYFGPGTRLTVL.

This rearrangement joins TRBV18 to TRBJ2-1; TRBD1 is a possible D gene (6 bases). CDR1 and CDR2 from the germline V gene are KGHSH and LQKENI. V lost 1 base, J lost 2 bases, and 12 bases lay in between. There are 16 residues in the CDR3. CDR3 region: CASSPLGGLTYNEQFF. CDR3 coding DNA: TGTGCCAGCTCACCACTTGGGGGCCTCACCTACAATGAGCAGTTCTTC.

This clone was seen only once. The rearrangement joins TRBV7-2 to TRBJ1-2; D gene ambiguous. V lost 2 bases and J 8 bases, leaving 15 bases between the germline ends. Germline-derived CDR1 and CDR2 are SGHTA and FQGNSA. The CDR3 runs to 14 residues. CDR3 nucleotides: TGTGCCAGCAGCTTATACAACGGACTGGGGGGCTACACCTTC. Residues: CASSLYNGLGGYTF.

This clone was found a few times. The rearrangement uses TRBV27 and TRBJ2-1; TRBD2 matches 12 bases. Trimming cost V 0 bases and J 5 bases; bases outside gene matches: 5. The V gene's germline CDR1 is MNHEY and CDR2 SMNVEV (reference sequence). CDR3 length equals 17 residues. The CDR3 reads CASSLSGWTSGDNEQFF. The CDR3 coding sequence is TGTGCCAGCAGTTTATCGGGTTGGACTAGCGGGGACAATGAGCAGTTCTTC.

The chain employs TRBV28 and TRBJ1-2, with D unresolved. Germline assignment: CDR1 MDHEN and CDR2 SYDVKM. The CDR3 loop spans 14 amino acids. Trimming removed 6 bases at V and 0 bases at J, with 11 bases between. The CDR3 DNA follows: TGTGCCAGCAGCACCCCCCCAGCTAACTATGGCTACACCTTC. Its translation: CASSTPPANYGYTF.

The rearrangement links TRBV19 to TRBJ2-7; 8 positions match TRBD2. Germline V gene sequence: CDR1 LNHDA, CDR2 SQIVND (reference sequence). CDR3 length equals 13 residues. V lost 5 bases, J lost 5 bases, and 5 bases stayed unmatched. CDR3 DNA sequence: TGTGCCAGTAGTCCCCCGGGAGGGGACGAGCAGTACTTC. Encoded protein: CASSPPGGDEQYF.